This TCR beta chain derives from a study of T cells after yellow fever vaccination. The wider study: Fractions containing few cells were prepared with SMART-Seq v4 Ultra Low Input. Findings of the study overall: Across the CD4 and CD8 compartments, a small share of clonotypes was present in both. At under 98% for CD4 and approximately 89% for CD8, most primary-vaccination clones showed up again after the booster.

Generation of TCR cDNA used 5'RACE template switching (which added a universal primer site and UMIs). MiXCR was run by TCRdb on the 5' RACE reads, yielding one entry per CDR3 protein. The table lists some 320,000 distinct CDR3 sequences, approximately 12% of them singletons. The table lists this clonotype with many counts. What it binds is not known. This clonotype was sampled from a man aged 18 to 30 who received the YFV17D yellow fever vaccine. Specimen: CD4+ T cells sorted from PBMCs, collected 45 days after the yellow fever booster vaccination.

In DNA form, the CDR3 reads TGTGCCAGCAGATCTGACAGTACCTCCTACAATGAGCAGTTCTTC. It encodes CASRSDSTSYNEQFF. The chain carries TRBV5-4 and TRBJ2-1; weak D call: TRBD1 (5 bases). The CDR3 has 15 amino acids. Per the germline V gene, CDR1 is SGHNT and CDR2 is YYREEE (reference sequence). Deletions cut 5 bases from V and 0 bases from J, with 12 bases between.